The sequence of this T cell receptor beta chain was determined in a study of breast tumors, draining lymph nodes, adjacent tissues. Findings and caveats of the study: Tumors had less TCR diversity than lymph nodes, more than nontumor tissue. Tumor T cell lymph node origin was a supported hypothesis, not proven. Findings are consistent with lymph node origin and intratumoral expansion of most tumor T cells.

On this clonotype: Its target is not known.

This CDR3 spans 16 amino acids. V lost 2 bases, J lost 3 bases, and 12 bases stayed unmatched. Germline V gene lookup returns CDR1 SQVTM and CDR2 ANQGSEA. TCRdb reprocessed the multiplex PCR reads via MiXCR and lists one record per CDR3 protein. This table holds approximately 52,000 distinct CDR3 sequences, under 45% found once. The chain carries TRBV29-1 and TRBJ2-7; 8 bases match TRBD1. This clonotype was obtained from a female donor with breast cancer. Some clones in this sample may be carry-over from other donors' samples. The sample comprised breast tumor tissue. CDR3 DNA sequence: TGCAGCGTTGAACACCACAGGGGGTCAGGCGGCTACGAGCAGTACTTC. Residues: CSVEHHRGSGGYEQYF.